The 21 T cell receptor beta chains listed next were all sequenced from one sample in a study of blood T cell repertoires in COVID-19. Assay: immunoSEQ multiplex PCR; the TCRdb copy retains only in-frame clones and omits some. The sample has roughly 320,000 clones, about nine tenths seen once. The specimen was PBMCs or T cells enriched from blood (not recorded which). The receptors originated from a man aged 25 to 40 who had recovered from COVID-19.

The chain links TRBV6-4 to TRBJ1-5; D is undetermined. Germline V gives CDR1 MRHNA, CDR2 SNTAGT. The CDR3 runs 13 residues. Trimming stripped 3 bases from V and 15 bases from J, with 18 bases between. In nucleotides, the CDR3 is TGTGCCAGCAGTGAGGCACCGGGTTCTCGGCTGCATTTT. It specifies CASSEAPGSRLHF.

The chain employs TRBV7-8 and TRBJ1-2, with TRBD1 matching 8 bases. The junction had 7 bases not matched to a gene; V was cut back by 5 bases and J by 5 bases. Per germline, CDR1 SGHVS and CDR2 FQNEAQ. This CDR3 is 14 amino acids long. The CDR3 nucleotides read TGTGCCAGCAGCCCTGGGACAGGAGGATATGGCTACACCTTC. It codes for CASSPGTGGYGYTF.

This clone occurred a few times. V usage is TRBV2 and J usage is TRBJ2-5, with 8 bases aligning to TRBD1. This CDR3 comprises 15 residues. Germline V gene sequence: CDR1 SNHLY, CDR2 FYNNEI. The ends lost 6 bases at V and 9 bases at J; junction bases unmatched: 15. CDR3 DNA sequence: TGTGCCAGCAGCCCCTCTGGACAGGGTGTTATGGCCCAGTACTTC. The encoded protein is CASSPSGQGVMAQYF.

The chain employs TRBV24-1 and TRBJ1-5; D is undetermined. The V gene's germline CDR1 is KGHDR and CDR2 SFDVKD. The V end lost 5 bases, the J end lost 6 bases, and 13 bases lay between the germline ends. The CDR3 extends over 14 amino acids. This chain's CDR3 is CATSAAEGGQPQHF. In nucleotides, the CDR3 is TGTGCCACCAGTGCCGCGGAAGGTGGTCAGCCCCAGCATTTT.

A note on this clone: This same CDR3 is encoded by further DNA sequences in the sample. The rearrangement joins TRBV12-3 or TRBV12-4 to TRBJ2-7, with a possible D match to TRBD1 (5 bases). The CDR3 runs to 13 residues. Deletions cut 6 bases from V and 5 bases from J, with 14 bases between. For the CDR3, the DNA is TGTGCCAGCAGCCTCGGGCAGGGCCACGAGCAGTACTTC. It specifies CASSLGQGHEQYF.

The rearrangement joins TRBV10-3 to TRBJ2-5; the match to TRBD1 covers 10 bases. The CDR3 is made up of 15 amino acids. J gave up 3 bases and V 0 bases, and 1 base lay outside the gene matches. CDR1 and CDR2 (germline): ENHRY, SYGVKD. CDR3 DNA: TGTGCCATCAGTGAGTCGACAGGGGGCGAAGAGACCCAGTACTTC. Residues: CAISESTGGEETQYF.

The chain combines TRBV6-5 with TRBJ1-6; 11 positions agree with TRBD1. This CDR3 comprises 14 residues. The J segment lost 9 bases and the V segment lost 5 bases, leaving 3 bases of the junction unmatched. Germline CDR1 and CDR2: MNHEY and SVGAGI. CDR3 bases: TGTGCCAGCAGTCAGGACAGGGGGCTTTCACCCCTCCACTTT. Its protein product is CASSQDRGLSPLHF.

V gene TRBV24-1 combines with J gene TRBJ2-3; TRBD2 agrees at 8 bases. Trimming removed 4 bases from V and 3 bases from J; junction bases left unmatched: 20. From germline, CDR1 is KGHDR and CDR2 SFDVKD. The CDR3 is 20 amino acids. In nucleotides, the CDR3 is TGTGCCACCAGTGACACTACTTCCGGGACTAGTTCACTCCAGACAGATACGCAGTATTTT. Amino acid sequence: CATSDTTSGTSSLQTDTQYF.

The rearrangement uses TRBV29-1 and TRBJ2-7, with 10 bases lining up with TRBD2. The V gene's germline CDR1 is SQVTM and CDR2 ANQGSEA. The CDR3 is 14 residues long. V shed 6 bases, J shed 2 bases, and the junction held 7 bases outside the gene matches. The CDR3 DNA reads as TGCAGCGTCGGACTAGCGGACACGGCCTACGAGCAGTACTTC. This translates into CSVGLADTAYEQYF.

The chain combines TRBV9 with TRBJ1-6; 7 bases match TRBD1. Germline assignment: CDR1 SGDLS and CDR2 YYNGEE. The ends lost 4 bases at V and 7 bases at J; junction bases unmatched: 5. The CDR3 covers 14 residues. The CDR3 sequence is CASSPRQGNSPLHF. CDR3 DNA sequence: TGTGCCAGCAGCCCCCGACAGGGAAATTCACCCCTCCACTTT.

This sequence joins TRBV7-9 and TRBJ2-2, with 8 bases aligning to TRBD1. Germline V gives CDR1 SEHNR, CDR2 FQNEAQ (reference sequence). This CDR3 has 16 residues. V was clipped by 5 bases and J by 4 bases; unmatched bases: 9. Here the CDR3 DNA reads TGTGCCAGCAGCGCATGGGCAGGGGGCGGCACCGGGGAGCTGTTTTTT. Its protein is CASSAWAGGGTGELFF.

V and J are TRBV19 and TRBJ2-3, with D possibly matching TRBD1 (5 bases). Germline lookup yields CDR1 LNHDA and CDR2 SQIVND (reference sequence). The CDR3 has 18 residues. V gave up 3 bases and J gave up 2 bases, with 21 bases separating them. Here the CDR3 reads CASSMGFWGGKITDTQYF. CDR3 bases: TGTGCCAGTAGTATGGGGTTTTGGGGCGGAAAGATCACAGATACGCAGTATTTT.

The CDR3 DNA is TGTGCCAGTAGTTCGACGGACTCGGCTGGGGCCAACGTCCTGACTTTC. Protein sequence: CASSSTDSAGANVLTF. V is TRBV19 and J is TRBJ2-6, with a weak D call TRBD2 (5 bases). CDR1 and CDR2 from the germline V gene are LNHDA and SQIVND (reference sequence). Trimming took 5 bases from V and 2 from J, leaving 13 bases between them. CDR3 size: 16 residues.

The rearrangement joins TRBV27 to TRBJ1-1, with TRBD1 as a possible D gene (6 bases). V was shortened by 4 bases and J by 1 base, with 13 bases between the two germline ends. Germline assignment: CDR1 MNHEY and CDR2 SMNVEV (reference sequence). CDR3 length equals 15 residues. Here the CDR3 reads CASSSYRAENTEAFF. CDR3 DNA: TGTGCCAGCAGTTCATACAGGGCCGAGAACACTGAAGCTTTCTTT.

V gene TRBV19 combines with J gene TRBJ2-3, with TRBD2 matching over 9 bases. Germline V CDR1 and CDR2: LNHDA, SQIVND (reference sequence). The V and J ends lost 9 bases and 4 bases, in that order; junction bases with no gene match: 8. The CDR3 contains 14 residues. CDR3 nucleotide sequence: TGTGCCAGCACGGGGCGGGGGGGCCCAGATACGCAGTATTTT. Translated: CASTGRGGPDTQYF.

The chain couples TRBV19 to TRBJ2-7; TRBD2 agrees at 13 bases. CDR3 length: 14 residues. The V gene's germline CDR1 is LNHDA and CDR2 SQIVND (reference sequence). V lost 3 bases and J lost 7; bases outside the gene matches: 3. CDR3 coding DNA: TGTGCCAGTAGTATCGGACTAGCGGGAGTGGAGCAGTACTTC. Its protein product is CASSIGLAGVEQYF.

The rearrangement joins TRBV5-6 to TRBJ2-3; 9 bases are shared with TRBD2. With V trimmed by 6 bases and J by 2 bases, 10 bases remained unmatched. The CDR3 loop spans 16 amino acids. Germline-derived CDR1 and CDR2 are SGHDT and YYEEEE. The CDR3 is CASTFRAGGITDTQYF. CDR3 DNA sequence: TGTGCCAGCACCTTCAGAGCGGGGGGCATCACAGATACGCAGTATTTT.

The V gene is TRBV13, the J gene TRBJ2-7, with 7 bases identical to TRBD2. CDR3 length equals 14 residues. J was trimmed by 2 bases and V by 2 bases; bases with no gene match: 3. Germline loops: CDR1 PRHDT, CDR2 FYEKMQ (reference sequence). In DNA, the CDR3 is TGTGCCAGCAGCTTAAGCGGGGAAACCTACGAGCAGTACTTC. This codes for CASSLSGETYEQYF.

The chain carries TRBV18 and TRBJ2-4; possibly TRBD1 for D (6 bases). CDR1 is KGHSH and CDR2 is LQKENI in the germline V gene. V lost 0 bases to trimming and J lost 4 bases, with 13 bases between them. This CDR3 has 16 amino acids. The CDR3 sequence is CASSPPVPGQKNIQYF. CDR3 bases: TGTGCCAGCTCACCACCGGTCCCGGGACAAAAAAACATTCAGTACTTC.

The J gene is TRBJ2-7, the V gene TRBV19, with TRBD1 matching over 8 bases. CDR3 length: 13 residues. Germline CDR1 and CDR2: LNHDA and SQIVND (reference sequence). V lost 3 bases to trimming and J lost 7 bases; unmatched junction nucleotides: 5. The CDR3 protein is CASSIQGAGEQYF. The DNA for the CDR3 is TGTGCCAGTAGTATTCAGGGGGCGGGGGAGCAGTACTTC. The whole variable domain, filled in from reference TRBV19 and TRBJ2-7, reads DGGITQSPKYLFRKEGQNVTLSCEQNLNHDAMYWYRQDPGQGLRLIYYSQIVNDFQKGDIAEGYSVSREKKESFPLTVTSAQKNPTAFYLCASSIQGAGEQYFGPGTRLTVT.

This chain links TRBV3-1 (or the pseudogene TRBV3-2) with TRBJ2-1; TRBD1 aligns across 9 bases. Germline lookup yields CDR1 LGHDT and CDR2 YNNKEL (reference sequence). This CDR3 has 15 residues. V lost 8 bases, J lost 6 bases, and 11 bases stayed unmatched. DNA for the CDR3: TGTGCCAGCTCCGCCCGGACAGGGGACGGCAATGAGCAGTTCTTC. Encoded protein: CASSARTGDGNEQFF.